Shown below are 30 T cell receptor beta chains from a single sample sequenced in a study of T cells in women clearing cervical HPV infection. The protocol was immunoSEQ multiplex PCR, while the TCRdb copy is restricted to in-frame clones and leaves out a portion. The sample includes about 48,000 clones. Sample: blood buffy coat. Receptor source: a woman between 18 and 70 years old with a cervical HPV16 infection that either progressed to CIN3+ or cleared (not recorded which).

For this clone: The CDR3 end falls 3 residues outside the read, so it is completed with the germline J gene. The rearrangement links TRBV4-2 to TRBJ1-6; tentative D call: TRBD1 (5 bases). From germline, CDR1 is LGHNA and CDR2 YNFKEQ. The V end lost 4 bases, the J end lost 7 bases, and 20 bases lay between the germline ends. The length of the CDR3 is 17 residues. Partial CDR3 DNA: TGTGCCAGCAGCCCAGCAGGGTCCCGTTTAGAAAATTCACCC. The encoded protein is CASSPAGSRLENSP. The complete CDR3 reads CASSPAGSRLENSPLHF.

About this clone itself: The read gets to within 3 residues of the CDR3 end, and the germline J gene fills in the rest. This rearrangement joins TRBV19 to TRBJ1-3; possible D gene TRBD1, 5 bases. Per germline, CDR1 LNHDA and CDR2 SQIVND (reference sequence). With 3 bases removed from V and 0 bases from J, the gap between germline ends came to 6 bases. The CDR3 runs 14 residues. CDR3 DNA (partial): TGTGCCAGTAGTATTGACAGCTCTGGAAACACC. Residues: CASSIDSSGNT. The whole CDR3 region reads CASSIDSSGNTIYF.

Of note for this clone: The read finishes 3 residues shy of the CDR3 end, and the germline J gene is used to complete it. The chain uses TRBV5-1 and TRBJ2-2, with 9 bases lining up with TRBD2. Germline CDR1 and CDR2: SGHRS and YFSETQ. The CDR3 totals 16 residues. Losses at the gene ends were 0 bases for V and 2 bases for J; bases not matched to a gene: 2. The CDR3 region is CASSLVAGDNTGELFF. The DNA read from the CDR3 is TGCGCCAGCAGCTTGGTAGCGGGGGACAACACCGGGGAG.

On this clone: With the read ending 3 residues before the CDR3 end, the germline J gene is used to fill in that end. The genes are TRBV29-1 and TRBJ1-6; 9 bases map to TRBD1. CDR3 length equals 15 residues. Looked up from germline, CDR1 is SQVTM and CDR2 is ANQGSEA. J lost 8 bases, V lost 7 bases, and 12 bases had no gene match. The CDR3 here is CSGGQGLPFDSPLHF. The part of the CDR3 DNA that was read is TGCAGCGGTGGACAGGGGCTCCCTTTTGATTCACCC.

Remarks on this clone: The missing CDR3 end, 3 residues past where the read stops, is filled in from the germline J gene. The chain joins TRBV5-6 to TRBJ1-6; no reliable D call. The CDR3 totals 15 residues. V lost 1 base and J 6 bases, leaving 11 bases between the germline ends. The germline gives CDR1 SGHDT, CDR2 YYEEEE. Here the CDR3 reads CASSLRRMGNSPLHF. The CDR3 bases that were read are TGTGCCAGCAGCTTGCGCAGGATGGGTAATTCACCC.

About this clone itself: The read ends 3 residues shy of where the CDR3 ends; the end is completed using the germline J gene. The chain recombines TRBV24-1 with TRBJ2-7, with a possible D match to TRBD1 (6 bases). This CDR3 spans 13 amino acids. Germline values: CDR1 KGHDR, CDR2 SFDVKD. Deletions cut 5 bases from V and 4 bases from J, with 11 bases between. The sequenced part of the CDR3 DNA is TGTGCCACCAGTGGGCGGCAGGGGTACGAG. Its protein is CATSGRQGYE. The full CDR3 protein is CATSGRQGYEQYF.

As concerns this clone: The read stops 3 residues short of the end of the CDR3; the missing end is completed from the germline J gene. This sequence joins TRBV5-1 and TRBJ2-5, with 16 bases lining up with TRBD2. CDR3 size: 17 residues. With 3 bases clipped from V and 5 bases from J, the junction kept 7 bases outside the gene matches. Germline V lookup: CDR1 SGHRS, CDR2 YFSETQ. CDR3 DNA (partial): TGCGCCAGCAGCTGGGGACTAGCGGGGGGGCCGAGGGAGACC. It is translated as CASSWGLAGGPRET. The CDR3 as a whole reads CASSWGLAGGPRETQYF.

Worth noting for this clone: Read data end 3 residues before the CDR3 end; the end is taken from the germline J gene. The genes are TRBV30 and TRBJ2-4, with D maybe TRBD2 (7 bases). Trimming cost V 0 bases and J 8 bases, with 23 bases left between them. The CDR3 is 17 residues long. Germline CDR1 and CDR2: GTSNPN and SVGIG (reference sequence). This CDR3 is CAWSVTTGLVSYDIQYF. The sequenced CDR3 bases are TGTGCCTGGAGTGTCACGACAGGACTAGTTTCTTATGACATT.

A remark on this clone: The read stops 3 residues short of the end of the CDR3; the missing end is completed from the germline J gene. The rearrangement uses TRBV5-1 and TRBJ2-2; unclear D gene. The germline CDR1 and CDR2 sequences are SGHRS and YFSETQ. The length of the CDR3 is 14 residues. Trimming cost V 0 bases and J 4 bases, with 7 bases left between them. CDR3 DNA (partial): TGCGCCAGCAGCTTGGCCGTGGCCACCGGGGAG. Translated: CASSLAVATGE. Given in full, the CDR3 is CASSLAVATGELFF.

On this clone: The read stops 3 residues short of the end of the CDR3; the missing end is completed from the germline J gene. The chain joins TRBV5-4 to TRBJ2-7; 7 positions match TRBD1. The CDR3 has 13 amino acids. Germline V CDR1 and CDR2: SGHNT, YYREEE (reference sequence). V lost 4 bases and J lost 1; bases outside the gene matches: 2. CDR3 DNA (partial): TGTGCCAGCAGCAAACAGGGGTCCTACGAG. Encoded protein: CASSKQGSYE. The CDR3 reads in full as CASSKQGSYEQYF.

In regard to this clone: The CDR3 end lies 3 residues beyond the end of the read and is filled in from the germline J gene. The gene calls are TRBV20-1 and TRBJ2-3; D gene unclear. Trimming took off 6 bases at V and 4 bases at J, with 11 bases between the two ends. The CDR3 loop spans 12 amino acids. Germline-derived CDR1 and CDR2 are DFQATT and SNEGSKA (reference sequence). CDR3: CSASRPPDTQYF. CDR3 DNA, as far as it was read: TGCAGTGCCTCGAGGCCCCCAGATACG.

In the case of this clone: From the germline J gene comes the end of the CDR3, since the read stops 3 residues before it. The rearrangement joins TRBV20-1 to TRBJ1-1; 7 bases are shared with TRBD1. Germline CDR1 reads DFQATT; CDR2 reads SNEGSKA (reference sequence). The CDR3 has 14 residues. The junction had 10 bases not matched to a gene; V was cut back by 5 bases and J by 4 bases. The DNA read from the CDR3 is TGCAGTGCTGTTCAGGGGGTGTCTGCCACTGAA. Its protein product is CSAVQGVSATE. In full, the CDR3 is CSAVQGVSATEAFF.

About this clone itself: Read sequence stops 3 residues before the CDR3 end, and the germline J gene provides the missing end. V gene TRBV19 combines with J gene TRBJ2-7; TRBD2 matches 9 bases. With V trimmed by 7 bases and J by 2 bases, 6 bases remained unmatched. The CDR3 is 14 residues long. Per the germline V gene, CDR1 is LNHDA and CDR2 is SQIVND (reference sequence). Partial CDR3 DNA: TGTGCCAGTAAGTCTTTAGCGGGAGCCTACGAG. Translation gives CASKSLAGAYE. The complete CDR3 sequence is CASKSLAGAYEQYF.

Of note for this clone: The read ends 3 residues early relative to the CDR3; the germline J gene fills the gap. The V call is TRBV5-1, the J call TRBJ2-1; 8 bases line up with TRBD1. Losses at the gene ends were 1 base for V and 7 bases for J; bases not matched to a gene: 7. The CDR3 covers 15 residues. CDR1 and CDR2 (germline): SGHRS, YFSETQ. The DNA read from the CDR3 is TGCGCCAGCAGCTTGACTCAGGGGGCGCTTAATGAG. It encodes CASSLTQGALNE. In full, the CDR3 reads CASSLTQGALNEQFF.

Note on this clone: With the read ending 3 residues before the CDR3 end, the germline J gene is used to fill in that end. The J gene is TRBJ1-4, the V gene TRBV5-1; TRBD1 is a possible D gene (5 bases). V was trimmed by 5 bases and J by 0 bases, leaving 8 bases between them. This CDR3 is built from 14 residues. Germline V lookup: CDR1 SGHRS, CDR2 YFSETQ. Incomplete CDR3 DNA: TGCGCCAGCAGGCTAGGGGCAACTAATGAAAAA. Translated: CASRLGATNEK. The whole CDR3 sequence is CASRLGATNEKLFF. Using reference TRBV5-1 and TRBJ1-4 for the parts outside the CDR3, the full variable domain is KAGVTQTPRYLIKTRGQQVTLSCSPISGHRSVSWYQQTPGQGLQFLFEYFSETQRNKGNFPGRFSGRQFSNSRSEMNVSTLELGDSALYLCASRLGATNEKLFFGSGTQLSVL.

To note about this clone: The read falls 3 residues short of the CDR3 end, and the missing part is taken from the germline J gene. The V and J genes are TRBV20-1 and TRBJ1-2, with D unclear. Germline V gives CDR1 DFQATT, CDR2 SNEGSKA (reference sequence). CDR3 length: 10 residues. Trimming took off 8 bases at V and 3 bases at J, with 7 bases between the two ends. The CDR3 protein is CSISDYGYTF. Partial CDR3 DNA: TGCAGTATTTCGGACTATGGC.

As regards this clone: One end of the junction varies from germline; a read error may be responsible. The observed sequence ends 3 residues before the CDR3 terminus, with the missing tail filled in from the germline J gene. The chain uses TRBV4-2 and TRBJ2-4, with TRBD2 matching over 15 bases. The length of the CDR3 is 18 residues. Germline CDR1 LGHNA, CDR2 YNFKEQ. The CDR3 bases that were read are TGCGCCAGCAGCCAAATCGGACTAGCGGGGGGGCCCAAAAACATT. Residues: CASSQIGLAGGPKNI. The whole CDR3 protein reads CASSQIGLAGGPKNIQYF.

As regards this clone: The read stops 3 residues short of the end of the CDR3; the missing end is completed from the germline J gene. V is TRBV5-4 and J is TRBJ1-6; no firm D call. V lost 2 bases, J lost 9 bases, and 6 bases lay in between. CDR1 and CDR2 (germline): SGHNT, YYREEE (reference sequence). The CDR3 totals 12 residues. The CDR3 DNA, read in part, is TGTGCCAGCAGCTTTCCCAGTTCACCC. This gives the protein CASSFPSSP. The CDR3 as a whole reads CASSFPSSPLHF.

This CDR3 reads CSARPRDLQAANSPLHF. The sequenced CDR3 bases are TGCAGTGCTAGGCCCCGCGACCTACAGGCGGCGAATTCACCC. This rearrangement joins TRBV20-1 to TRBJ1-6; D perhaps matches TRBD1 (5 bases). The missing CDR3 end, 3 residues past where the read stops, is filled in from the germline J gene. This CDR3 contains 17 residues. Trimming shortened V by 3 bases and J by 7 bases, and 22 bases separated the two germline ends. In germline, CDR1 is DFQATT, CDR2 SNEGSKA (reference sequence).

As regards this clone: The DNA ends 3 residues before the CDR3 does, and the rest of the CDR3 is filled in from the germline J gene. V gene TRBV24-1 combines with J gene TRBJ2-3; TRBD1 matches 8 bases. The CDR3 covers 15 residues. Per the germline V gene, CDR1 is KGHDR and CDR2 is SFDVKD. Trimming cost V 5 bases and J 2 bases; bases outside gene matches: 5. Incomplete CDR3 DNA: TGTGCCACCAGTGCCGGACAGGGTAACACAGATACG. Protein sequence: CATSAGQGNTDT. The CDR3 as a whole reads CATSAGQGNTDTQYF.

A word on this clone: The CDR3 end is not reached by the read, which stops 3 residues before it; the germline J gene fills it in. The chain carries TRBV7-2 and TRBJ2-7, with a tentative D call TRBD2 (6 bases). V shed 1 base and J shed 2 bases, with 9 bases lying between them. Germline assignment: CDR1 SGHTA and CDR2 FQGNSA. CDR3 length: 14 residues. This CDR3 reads CASSLGGGAYEQYF. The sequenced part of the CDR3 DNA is TGTGCCAGCAGCTTAGGTGGAGGGGCCTACGAG.

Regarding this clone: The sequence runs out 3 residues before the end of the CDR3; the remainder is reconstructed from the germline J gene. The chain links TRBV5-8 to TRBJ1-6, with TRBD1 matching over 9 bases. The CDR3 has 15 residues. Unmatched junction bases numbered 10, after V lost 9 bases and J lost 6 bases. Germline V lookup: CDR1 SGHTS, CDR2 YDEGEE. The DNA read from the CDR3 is TGTGCCACTGGACCGGGACAGGGAATTAATTCACCC. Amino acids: CATGPGQGINSP. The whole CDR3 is CATGPGQGINSPLHF.

The sequenced CDR3 bases are TGCAGTGCTCGCCAGGGGGACTCACCC. This encodes CSARQGDSP. The full-length CDR3 reads as CSARQGDSPLHF. The genes are TRBV20-1 and TRBJ1-6; 7 nucleotides align to TRBD1. The CDR3 is cut off 3 residues early in the read; its end comes from the germline J gene. The CDR3 covers 12 residues. The trim removed 5 bases at V and 10 bases at J, leaving 5 bases unmatched. Germline V gene lookup returns CDR1 DFQATT and CDR2 SNEGSKA (reference sequence).

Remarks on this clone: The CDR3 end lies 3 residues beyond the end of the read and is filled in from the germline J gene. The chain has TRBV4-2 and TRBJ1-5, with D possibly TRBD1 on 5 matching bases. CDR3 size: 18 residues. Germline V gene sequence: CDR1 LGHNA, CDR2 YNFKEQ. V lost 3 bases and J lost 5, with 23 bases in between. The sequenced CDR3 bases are TGTGCCAGCAGCCAGGATCTGCTTTGGGTCGGGGGGGATCAGCCC. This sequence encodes CASSQDLLWVGGDQP. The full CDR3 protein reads CASSQDLLWVGGDQPQHF.

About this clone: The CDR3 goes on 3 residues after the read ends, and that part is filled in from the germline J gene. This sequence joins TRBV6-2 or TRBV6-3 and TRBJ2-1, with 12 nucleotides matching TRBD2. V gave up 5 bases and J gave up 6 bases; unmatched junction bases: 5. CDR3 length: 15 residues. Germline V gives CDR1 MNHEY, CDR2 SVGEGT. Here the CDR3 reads CASSHLAGGPNEQFF. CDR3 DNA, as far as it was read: TGTGCCAGCAGTCACCTAGCGGGGGGGCCCAATGAG.

The sequenced CDR3 bases are TGCAGTGCTAGCGACTTAAGGGGCCTGAACACTGAA. Translated: CSASDLRGLNTE. The complete CDR3 sequence is CSASDLRGLNTEAFF. The chain is built from TRBV20-1 and TRBJ1-1; possibly TRBD1 for D (5 bases). The observed sequence ends 3 residues before the CDR3 terminus, with the missing tail filled in from the germline J gene. This CDR3 contains 15 residues. Germline CDR1 and CDR2: DFQATT and SNEGSKA (reference sequence). V shed 3 bases and J shed 0 bases, with 14 bases lying between them.

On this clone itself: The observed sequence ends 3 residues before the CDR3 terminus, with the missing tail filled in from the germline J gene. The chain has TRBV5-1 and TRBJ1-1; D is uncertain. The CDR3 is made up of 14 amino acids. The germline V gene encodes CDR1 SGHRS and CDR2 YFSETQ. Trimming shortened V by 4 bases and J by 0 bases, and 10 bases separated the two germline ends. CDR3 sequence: CASSDSGLNTEAFF. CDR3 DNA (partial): TGCGCCAGCAGCGATTCTGGGCTGAACACTGAA.

CDR3: CAWSLGTGAYEQYF. The sequenced CDR3 bases are TGTGCCTGGAGTTTGGGGACAGGGGCCTACGAG. The chain joins TRBV30 to TRBJ2-7; 10 nucleotides line up with TRBD1. The read ends 3 residues before the CDR3 terminus; that terminus is restored from the germline J gene. The germline gives CDR1 GTSNPN, CDR2 SVGIG (reference sequence). The CDR3 covers 14 residues. J lost 2 bases, V lost 2 bases, and 3 bases had no gene match.

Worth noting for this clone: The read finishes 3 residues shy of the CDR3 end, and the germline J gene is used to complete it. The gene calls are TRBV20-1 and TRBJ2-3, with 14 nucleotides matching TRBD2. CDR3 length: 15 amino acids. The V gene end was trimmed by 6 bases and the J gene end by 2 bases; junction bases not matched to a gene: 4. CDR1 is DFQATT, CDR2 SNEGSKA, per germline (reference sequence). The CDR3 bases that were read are TGCAGTGCAAGACTAGCGGGAGGGGCCACAGATACG. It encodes CSARLAGGATDT. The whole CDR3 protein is CSARLAGGATDTQYF.

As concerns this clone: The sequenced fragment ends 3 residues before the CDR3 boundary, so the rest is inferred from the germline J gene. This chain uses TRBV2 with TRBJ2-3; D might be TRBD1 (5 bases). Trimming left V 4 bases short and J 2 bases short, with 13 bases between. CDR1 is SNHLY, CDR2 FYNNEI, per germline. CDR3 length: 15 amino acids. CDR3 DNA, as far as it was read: TGTGCCAGCAGTGTTATTCGGACAAACACAGATACG. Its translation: CASSVIRTNTDT. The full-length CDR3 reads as CASSVIRTNTDTQYF. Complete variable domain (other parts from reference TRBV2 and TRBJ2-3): EPEVTQTPSHQVTQMGQEVILRCVPISNHLYFYWYRQILGQKVEFLVSFYNNEISEKSEIFDDQFSVERPDGSNFTLKIRSTKLEDSAMYFCASSVIRTNTDTQYFGPGTRLTVL.